A selection of T cell receptor beta chains follows, all from one sample in a study of glioma-infiltrating T cells after dendritic cell vaccination. Profiling relied on immunoSEQ multiplex PCR, and the TCRdb table lists in-frame clones only, not all of them. This table has around 87,000 clones, roughly four fifths appearing once. The sequencing here drew on blood, taken after dendritic cell vaccination. The receptors derive from a human donor with glioblastoma. CDR3s include the opening cysteine and the closing phenylalanine or tryptophan. A D gene is named only where the DNA matches it firmly. Size is stated for part of the rows, as once, few or many counts, or as a class when the clone is expanded.

J gene: TRBJ1-6; D gene: -; V gene: TRBV5-4; CDR3 length: 12; clone size: -; CDR3 DNA: TGTGCCAGCAGCTTGTTCGGTTCACCCCTCCACTTT; CDR3 protein: CASSLFGSPLHF
J gene: TRBJ1-4; D gene: -; V gene: TRBV11-2; CDR3 length: 12; clone size: -; CDR3 DNA: TGTGCCAGCAGCTTAGTCGGGGAAAAACTGTTTTTT; CDR3 protein: CASSLVGEKLFF
J gene: TRBJ1-2; D gene: -; V gene: TRBV25-1; CDR3 length: 17; clone size: -; CDR3 DNA: TGTGCCAGCAGTCCCACGACCCCAGACAGCCTCAACTATGGCTACACCTTC; CDR3 protein: CASSPTTPDSLNYGYTF
J gene: TRBJ2-5; D gene: TRBD1; V gene: TRBV15; CDR3 length: 14; clone size: -; CDR3 DNA: TGTGCCACCAGCAGGGACAGGGTCCAAGAGACCCAGTACTTC; CDR3 protein: CATSRDRVQETQYF
J gene: TRBJ2-7; D gene: TRBD2; V gene: TRBV5-1; CDR3 length: 15; clone size: -; CDR3 DNA: TGCGCCAGCAGCTCCGGGACTAGCGGGGGCTACGAGCAGTACTTC; CDR3 protein: CASSSGTSGGYEQYF
J gene: TRBJ2-5; D gene: TRBD1; V gene: TRBV5-4; CDR3 length: 14; clone size: few; CDR3 DNA: TGTGCCAGCAGCGGTTCGGACAGGGTTGAGACCCAGTACTTC; CDR3 protein: CASSGSDRVETQYF
J gene: TRBJ2-1; D gene: TRBD1; V gene: TRBV6-4; CDR3 length: 15; clone size: few; CDR3 DNA: TGTGCCAGCAGTGACTCGACAGGGGGCTACAATGAGCAGTTCTTC; CDR3 protein: CASSDSTGGYNEQFF
J gene: TRBJ2-7; D gene: TRBD2; V gene: TRBV18; CDR3 length: 15; clone size: -; CDR3 DNA: TGTGCCAGCTCACCCGCTAGCGGGGGGATCAACGAGCAGTACTTC; CDR3 protein: CASSPASGGINEQYF
J gene: TRBJ2-7; D gene: -; V gene: TRBV6-5; CDR3 length: 15; clone size: -; CDR3 DNA: TGTGCCAGCAGTTACGGGGGCGGGGGCCACTACGAGCAGTACTTC; CDR3 protein: CASSYGGGGHYEQYF
J gene: TRBJ1-1; D gene: -; V gene: TRBV7-6; CDR3 length: 13; clone size: -; CDR3 DNA: TGTGCCAGCAGCGAGGGGAGGTACACTGAAGCTTTCTTT; CDR3 protein: CASSEGRYTEAFF
J gene: TRBJ1-2; D gene: -; V gene: TRBV10-3; CDR3 length: 15; clone size: -; CDR3 DNA: TGTGCCATCAAACCACCAGGACAGACTAACTATGGCTACACCTTC; CDR3 protein: CAIKPPGQTNYGYTF
J gene: TRBJ1-1; D gene: -; V gene: TRBV7-2; CDR3 length: 13; clone size: -; CDR3 DNA: TGTGCCAGCAGCTTTAGTGTGAACACTGAAGCTTTCTTT; CDR3 protein: CASSFSVNTEAFF
J gene: TRBJ2-7; D gene: -; V gene: TRBV5-6; CDR3 length: 15; clone size: -; CDR3 DNA: TGTGCCAGCAGCTTGTGGGCAGGAAGCCGCCACGAGCAGTACTTC; CDR3 protein: CASSLWAGSRHEQYF
J gene: TRBJ1-1; D gene: TRBD1; V gene: TRBV10-3; CDR3 length: 12; clone size: -; CDR3 DNA: TGTGCCATCAGGCAGGGGGACGCTGAAGCTTTCTTT; CDR3 protein: CAIRQGDAEAFF
J gene: TRBJ2-2; D gene: -; V gene: TRBV19; CDR3 length: 15; clone size: -; CDR3 DNA: TGTGCCAGTATCGGCTCCAGGGGGGACACCGGGGAGCTGTTTTTT; CDR3 protein: CASIGSRGDTGELFF
J gene: TRBJ1-1; D gene: -; V gene: TRBV4-1; CDR3 length: 16; clone size: -; CDR3 DNA: TGCGCCAGCAGCCATCTCATAAATCTCGGTCCCCCTAAAGCTTTCTTT; CDR3 protein: CASSHLINLGPPKAFF
J gene: TRBJ2-7; D gene: -; V gene: TRBV7-2; CDR3 length: 17; clone size: -; CDR3 DNA: TGTGCCAGCAGTCCTCGTCCCATCAAGGGACTTTCCTACGAGCAGTACTTC; CDR3 protein: CASSPRPIKGLSYEQYF
J gene: TRBJ1-1; D gene: -; V gene: TRBV6-6; CDR3 length: 12; clone size: -; CDR3 DNA: TGTGCCAGCAGTCAACGGGACACTGAAGCTTTCTTT; CDR3 protein: CASSQRDTEAFF
J gene: TRBJ2-1; D gene: TRBD1; V gene: TRBV5-4; CDR3 length: 15; clone size: -; CDR3 DNA: TGTGCCAGCAGCTTCTCCGGGACAGGGGGCCATGAGCAGTTCTTC; CDR3 protein: CASSFSGTGGHEQFF
J gene: TRBJ2-1; D gene: -; V gene: TRBV9; CDR3 length: 14; clone size: -; CDR3 DNA: TGTGCCAGCAGTTACAGCAGCTCCTACAATGAGCAGTTCTTC; CDR3 protein: CASSYSSSYNEQFF
J gene: TRBJ2-5; D gene: TRBD2; V gene: TRBV2; CDR3 length: 19; clone size: -; CDR3 DNA: TGTGCCAGCAGTGGAGATCGGGGACTAGCGGGGGAGTTACAAGAGACCCAGTACTTC; CDR3 protein: CASSGDRGLAGELQETQYF
J gene: TRBJ1-2; D gene: -; V gene: TRBV7-9; CDR3 length: 14; clone size: -; CDR3 DNA: TGTGCCAGCAGCGCGCCCGGACAGAACTATGGCTACACCTTC; CDR3 protein: CASSAPGQNYGYTF
J gene: TRBJ2-3; D gene: TRBD2; V gene: TRBV28; CDR3 length: 15; clone size: -; CDR3 DNA: TGTGCCAGCAGTCTAGCGGGGGAAGCTTCAGATACGCAGTATTTT; CDR3 protein: CASSLAGEASDTQYF
J gene: TRBJ1-5; D gene: -; V gene: TRBV2; CDR3 length: 13; clone size: -; CDR3 DNA: TGTGCCAGCAGGGACATTAGCAATCAGCCCCAGCATTTT; CDR3 protein: CASRDISNQPQHF
J gene: TRBJ1-2; D gene: -; V gene: TRBV2; CDR3 length: 13; clone size: -; CDR3 DNA: TGTGCCAGCAGTGTGGGTGGGAGTTTGGGCTACACCTTC; CDR3 protein: CASSVGGSLGYTF
J gene: TRBJ2-3; D gene: TRBD2; V gene: TRBV11-2; CDR3 length: 14; clone size: -; CDR3 DNA: TGTGCCAGCAGCTCGGGGGGACTCACAGATACGCAGTATTTT; CDR3 protein: CASSSGGLTDTQYF
J gene: TRBJ2-5; D gene: TRBD1; V gene: TRBV7-2; CDR3 length: 16; clone size: -; CDR3 DNA: TGTGCCAGCAGCAGAAGTATGGACAGGGGGCGAGAGACCCAGTACTTC; CDR3 protein: CASSRSMDRGRETQYF
J gene: TRBJ2-7; D gene: TRBD2; V gene: TRBV6-5; CDR3 length: 15; clone size: once; CDR3 DNA: TGTGCCAGCAGTTACGCGGGGGACTCGCGTATAGAGCAGTACTTC; CDR3 protein: CASSYAGDSRIEQYF
J gene: TRBJ1-1; D gene: -; V gene: TRBV11-2; CDR3 length: 14; clone size: -; CDR3 DNA: TGTGCCAGCAGCATCCTCAGGGTTGGCACTGAAGCTTTCTTT; CDR3 protein: CASSILRVGTEAFF
J gene: TRBJ1-3; D gene: -; V gene: TRBV9; CDR3 length: 16; clone size: -; CDR3 DNA: TGTGCCAGCAGCGTAGACCCACAGGGAGCAGGAAACACCATATATTTT; CDR3 protein: CASSVDPQGAGNTIYF
J gene: TRBJ1-1; D gene: -; V gene: TRBV5-1; CDR3 length: 14; clone size: -; CDR3 DNA: TGCGCCAGCAGCCCCCAGACAGACAACACTGAAGCTTTCTTT; CDR3 protein: CASSPQTDNTEAFF
J gene: TRBJ2-7; D gene: -; V gene: TRBV5-4; CDR3 length: 13; clone size: -; CDR3 DNA: TGCGCCAGCAGCCTACATACACAGAACGAGCAGTACTTC; CDR3 protein: CASSLHTQNEQYF
J gene: TRBJ2-7; D gene: TRBD1; V gene: TRBV5-1; CDR3 length: 14; clone size: few; CDR3 DNA: TGCGCCAGCAGCGCCGGGACAGGGCAATGGGAGCAGTACTTC; CDR3 protein: CASSAGTGQWEQYF
J gene: TRBJ1-3; D gene: -; V gene: TRBV18; CDR3 length: 15; clone size: -; CDR3 DNA: TGTGCCAGCTCACCAAGTGCCAGGGAAGGAAACACCATATATTTT; CDR3 protein: CASSPSAREGNTIYF
J gene: TRBJ2-7; D gene: TRBD2; V gene: TRBV4-1; CDR3 length: 15; clone size: -; CDR3 DNA: TGCGCCAGCAGCCATCCTAGCGGTGGAACTTACGAGCAGTACTTC; CDR3 protein: CASSHPSGGTYEQYF
J gene: TRBJ2-1; D gene: TRBD1; V gene: TRBV19; CDR3 length: 15; clone size: once; CDR3 DNA: TGTGCCAGTAGTATCCAGGGGGCTCCCTACAATGAGCAGTTCTTC; CDR3 protein: CASSIQGAPYNEQFF
J gene: TRBJ1-1; D gene: TRBD1; V gene: TRBV9; CDR3 length: 17; clone size: -; CDR3 DNA: TGTGCCAGCAGCGTAGGGCTAGACAGGGAATGGAACACTGAAGCTTTCTTT; CDR3 protein: CASSVGLDREWNTEAFF
J gene: TRBJ1-1; D gene: -; V gene: TRBV7-2; CDR3 length: 17; clone size: -; CDR3 DNA: TGTGCCAGCAGCTTAGGGGGTGGGAGGGGCTGGGGCACTGAAGCTTTCTTT; CDR3 protein: CASSLGGGRGWGTEAFF
J gene: TRBJ2-2; D gene: TRBD2; V gene: TRBV7-2; CDR3 length: 16; clone size: -; CDR3 DNA: TGTGCCAGCAGCTTAGATAGCGGGGGGGCCGTCGGGGAGCTGTTTTTT; CDR3 protein: CASSLDSGGAVGELFF
J gene: TRBJ2-2; D gene: -; V gene: TRBV6-1; CDR3 length: 13; clone size: -; CDR3 DNA: TGTGCCAGCAGTGATGAGGGAAACGGGGAGCTGTTTTTT; CDR3 protein: CASSDEGNGELFF
J gene: TRBJ2-1; D gene: TRBD1; V gene: TRBV2; CDR3 length: 20; clone size: -; CDR3 DNA: TGTGCCAGCAACTCACAATTGGGACAGGCGATACAAGGCTCCTACAATGAGCAGTTCTTC; CDR3 protein: CASNSQLGQAIQGSYNEQFF
J gene: TRBJ1-1; D gene: -; V gene: TRBV6-1; CDR3 length: 16; clone size: -; CDR3 DNA: TGTGCCAGCAGTGAAGAAGTATGGGCCCCCAACACTGAAGCTTTCTTT; CDR3 protein: CASSEEVWAPNTEAFF
J gene: TRBJ1-2; D gene: TRBD1; V gene: TRBV19; CDR3 length: 13; clone size: -; CDR3 DNA: TGTGCCAGTAGGACAGGGGGCGCGAATGGCTACACCTTC; CDR3 protein: CASRTGGANGYTF
J gene: TRBJ1-1; D gene: -; V gene: TRBV30; CDR3 length: 13; clone size: once; CDR3 DNA: TGTGCCTGGAGGAGGGGGACGAACACTGAAGCTTTCTTT; CDR3 protein: CAWRRGTNTEAFF